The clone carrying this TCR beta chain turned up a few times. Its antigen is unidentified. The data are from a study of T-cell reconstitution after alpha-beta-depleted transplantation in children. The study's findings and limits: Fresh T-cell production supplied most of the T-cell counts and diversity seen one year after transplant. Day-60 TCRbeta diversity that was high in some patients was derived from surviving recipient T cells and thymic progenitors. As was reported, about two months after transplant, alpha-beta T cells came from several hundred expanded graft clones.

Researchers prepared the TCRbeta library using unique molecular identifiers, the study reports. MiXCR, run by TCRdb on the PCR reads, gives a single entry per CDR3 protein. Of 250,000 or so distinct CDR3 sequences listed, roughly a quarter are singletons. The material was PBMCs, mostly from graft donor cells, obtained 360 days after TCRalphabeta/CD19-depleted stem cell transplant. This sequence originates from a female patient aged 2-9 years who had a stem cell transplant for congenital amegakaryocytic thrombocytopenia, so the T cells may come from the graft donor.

The CDR3 region is CAGRTGNNQPQHF. The CDR3 region has the DNA TGTGCCGGAAGAACAGGTAACAATCAGCCCCAGCATTTT. This chain uses TRBV28 with TRBJ1-5; possible D gene TRBD1, 5 bases. This CDR3 comprises 13 residues. V was trimmed by 11 bases and J by 3 bases, leaving 14 bases between them. Germline-derived CDR1 and CDR2 are MDHEN and SYDVKM.